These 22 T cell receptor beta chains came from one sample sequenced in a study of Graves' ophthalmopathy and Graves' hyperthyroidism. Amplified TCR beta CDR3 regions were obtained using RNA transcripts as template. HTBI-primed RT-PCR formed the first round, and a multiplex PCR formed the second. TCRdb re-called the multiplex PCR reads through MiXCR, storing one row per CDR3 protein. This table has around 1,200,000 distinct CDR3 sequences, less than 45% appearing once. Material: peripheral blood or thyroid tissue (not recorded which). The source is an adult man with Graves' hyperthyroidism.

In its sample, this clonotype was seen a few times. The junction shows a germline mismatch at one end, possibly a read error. The DNA of the CDR3 is TGTGCCAGCAGTACTGGGCAGGCGAACTATGGCTACACCTTC. Translation: CASSTGQANYGYTF. The V call is TRBV10-2, the J call TRBJ1-2; D gene uncertain. Germline CDR1 and CDR2: WSHSY and SAAADI. This CDR3 comprises 14 residues.

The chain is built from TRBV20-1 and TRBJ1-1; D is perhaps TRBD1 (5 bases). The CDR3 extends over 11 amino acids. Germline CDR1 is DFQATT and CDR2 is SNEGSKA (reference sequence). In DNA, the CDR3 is TGCAGCGCATGGGGGGACACTGAAGCTTTCTTT. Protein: CSAWGDTEAFF.

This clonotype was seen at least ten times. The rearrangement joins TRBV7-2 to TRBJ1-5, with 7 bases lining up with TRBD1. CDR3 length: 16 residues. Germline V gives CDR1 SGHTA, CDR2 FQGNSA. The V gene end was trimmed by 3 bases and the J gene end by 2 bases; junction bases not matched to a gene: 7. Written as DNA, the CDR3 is TGTGCCAGCAGCTTCGAGGGGGCGCGAGGCAATCAGCCCCAGCATTTT. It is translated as CASSFEGARGNQPQHF. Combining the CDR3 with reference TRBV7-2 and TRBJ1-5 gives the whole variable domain GAGVSQSPSNKVTEKGKDVELRCDPISGHTALYWYRQSLGQGLEFLIYFQGNSAPDKSGLPSDRFSAERTGGSVSTLTIQRTQQEDSAVYLCASSFEGARGNQPQHFGDGTRLSIL.

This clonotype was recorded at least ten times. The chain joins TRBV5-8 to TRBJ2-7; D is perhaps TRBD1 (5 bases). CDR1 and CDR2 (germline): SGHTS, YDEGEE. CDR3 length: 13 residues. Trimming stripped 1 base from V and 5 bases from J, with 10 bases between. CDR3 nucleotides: TGTGCCAGCAGCTTGTGGACACTCCACGAGCAGTACTTC. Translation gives CASSLWTLHEQYF.

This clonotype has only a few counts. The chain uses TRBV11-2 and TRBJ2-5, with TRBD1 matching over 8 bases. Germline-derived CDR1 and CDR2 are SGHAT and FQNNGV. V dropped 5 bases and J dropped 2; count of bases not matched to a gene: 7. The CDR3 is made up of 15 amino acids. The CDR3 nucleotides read TGTGCCAGCAGCCCTCGGGACAGGACACAAGAGACCCAGTACTTC. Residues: CASSPRDRTQETQYF.

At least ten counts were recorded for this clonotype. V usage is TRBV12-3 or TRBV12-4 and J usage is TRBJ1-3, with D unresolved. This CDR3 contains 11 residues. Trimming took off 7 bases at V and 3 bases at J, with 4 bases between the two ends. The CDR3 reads CASIYGNTIYF. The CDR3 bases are TGTGCCAGCATTTATGGAAACACCATATATTTT.

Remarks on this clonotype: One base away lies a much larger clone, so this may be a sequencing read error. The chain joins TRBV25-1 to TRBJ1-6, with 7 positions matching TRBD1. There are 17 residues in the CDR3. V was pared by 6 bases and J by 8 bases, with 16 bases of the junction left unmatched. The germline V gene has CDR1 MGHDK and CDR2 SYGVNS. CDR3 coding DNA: TGTGCCAGCAGCTTAGCTAGTTCGGGACAGATCGATTCACCCCTCCACTTT. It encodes CASSLASSGQIDSPLHF.

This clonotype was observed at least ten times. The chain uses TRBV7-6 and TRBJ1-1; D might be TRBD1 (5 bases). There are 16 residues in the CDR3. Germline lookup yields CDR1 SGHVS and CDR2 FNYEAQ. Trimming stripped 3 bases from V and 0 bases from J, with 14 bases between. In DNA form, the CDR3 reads TGTGCCAGCAGCTTGACCGGGGGGACGGTGAACACTGAAGCTTTCTTT. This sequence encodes CASSLTGGTVNTEAFF.

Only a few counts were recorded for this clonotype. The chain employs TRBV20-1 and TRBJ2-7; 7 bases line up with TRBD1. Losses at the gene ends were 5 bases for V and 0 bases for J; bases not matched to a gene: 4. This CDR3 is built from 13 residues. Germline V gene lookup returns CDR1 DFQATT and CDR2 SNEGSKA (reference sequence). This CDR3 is CSALQGNSYEQYF. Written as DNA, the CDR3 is TGCAGTGCTTTACAGGGGAACTCCTACGAGCAGTACTTC.

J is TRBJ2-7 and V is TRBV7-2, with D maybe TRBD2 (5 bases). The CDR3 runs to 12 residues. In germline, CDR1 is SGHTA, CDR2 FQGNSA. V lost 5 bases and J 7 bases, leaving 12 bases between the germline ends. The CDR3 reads CASSPYSGEQYF. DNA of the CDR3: TGTGCCAGCAGCCCATACTCGGGGGAGCAGTACTTC.

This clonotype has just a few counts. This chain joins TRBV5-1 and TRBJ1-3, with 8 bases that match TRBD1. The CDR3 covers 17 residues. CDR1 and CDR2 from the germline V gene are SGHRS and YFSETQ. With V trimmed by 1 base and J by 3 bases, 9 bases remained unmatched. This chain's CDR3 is CASSLNQPGTGGNTIYF. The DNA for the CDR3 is TGCGCCAGCAGCTTGAACCAACCCGGGACAGGTGGAAACACCATATATTTT.

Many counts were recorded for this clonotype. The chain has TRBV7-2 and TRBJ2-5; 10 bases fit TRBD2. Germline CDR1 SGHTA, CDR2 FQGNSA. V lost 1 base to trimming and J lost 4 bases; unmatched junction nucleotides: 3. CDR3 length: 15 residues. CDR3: CASSLEASGGETQYF. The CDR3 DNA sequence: TGTGCCAGCAGCTTAGAGGCTAGCGGGGGAGAGACCCAGTACTTC.

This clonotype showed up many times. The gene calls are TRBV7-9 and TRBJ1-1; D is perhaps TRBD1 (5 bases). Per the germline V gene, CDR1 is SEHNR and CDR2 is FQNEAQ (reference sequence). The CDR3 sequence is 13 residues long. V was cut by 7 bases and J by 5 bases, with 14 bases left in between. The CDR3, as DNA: TGTGCCAGCAAGCAGGATGGGGCTACTGAAGCTTTCTTT. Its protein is CASKQDGATEAFF.

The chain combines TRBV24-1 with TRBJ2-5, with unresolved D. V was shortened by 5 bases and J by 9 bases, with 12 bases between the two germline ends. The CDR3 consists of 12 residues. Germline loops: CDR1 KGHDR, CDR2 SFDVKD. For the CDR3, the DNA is TGTGCCACCAGTGTAGTAGGTCAGCCCCAGTACTTC. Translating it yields CATSVVGQPQYF.

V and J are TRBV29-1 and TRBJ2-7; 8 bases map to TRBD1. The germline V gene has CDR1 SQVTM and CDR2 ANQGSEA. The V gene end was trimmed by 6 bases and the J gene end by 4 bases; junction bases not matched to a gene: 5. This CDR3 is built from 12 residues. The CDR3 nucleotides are TGCAGCGTCCTTGACAGGGGTTACGAGCAGTACTTC. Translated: CSVLDRGYEQYF.

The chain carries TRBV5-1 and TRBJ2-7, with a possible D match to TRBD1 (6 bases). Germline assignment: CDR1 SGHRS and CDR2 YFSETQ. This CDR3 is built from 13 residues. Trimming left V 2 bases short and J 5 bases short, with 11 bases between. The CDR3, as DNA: TGCGCCAGCAGCTTCAGGGGTTTGAACGAGCAGTACTTC. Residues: CASSFRGLNEQYF.

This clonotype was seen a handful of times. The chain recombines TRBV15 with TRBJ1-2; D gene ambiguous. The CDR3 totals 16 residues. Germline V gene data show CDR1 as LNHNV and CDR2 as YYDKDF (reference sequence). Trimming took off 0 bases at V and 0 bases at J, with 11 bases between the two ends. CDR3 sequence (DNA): TGTGCCACCAGCAGAGATAGAACCGTTACTAACTATGGCTACACCTTC. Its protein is CATSRDRTVTNYGYTF.

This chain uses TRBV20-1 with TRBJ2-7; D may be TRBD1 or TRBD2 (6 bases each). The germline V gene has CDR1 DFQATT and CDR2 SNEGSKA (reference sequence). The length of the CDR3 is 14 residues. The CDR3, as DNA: TGCAGCGCCAAGGGGGGCCCTAGCTCCTACGAGCAGTACTTC. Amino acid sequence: CSAKGGPSSYEQYF.

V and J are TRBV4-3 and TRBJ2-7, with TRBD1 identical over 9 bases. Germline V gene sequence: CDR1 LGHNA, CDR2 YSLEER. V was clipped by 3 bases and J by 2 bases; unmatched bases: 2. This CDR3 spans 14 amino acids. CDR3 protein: CASSHGQGTYEQYF. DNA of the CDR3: TGCGCCAGCAGCCATGGACAGGGGACCTACGAGCAGTACTTC.

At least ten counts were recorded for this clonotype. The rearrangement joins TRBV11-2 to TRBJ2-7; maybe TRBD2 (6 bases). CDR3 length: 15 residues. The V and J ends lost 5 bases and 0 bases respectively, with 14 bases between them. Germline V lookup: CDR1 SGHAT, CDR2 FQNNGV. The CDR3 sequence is CASSTGVRNSYEQYF. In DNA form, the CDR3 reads TGTGCCAGCAGCACGGGGGTAAGGAACTCCTACGAGCAGTACTTC.

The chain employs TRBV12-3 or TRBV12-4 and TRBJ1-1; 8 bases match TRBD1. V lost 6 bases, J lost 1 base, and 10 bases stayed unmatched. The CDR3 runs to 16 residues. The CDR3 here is CASSTSMDRANTEAFF. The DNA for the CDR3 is TGTGCCAGCAGCACCTCCATGGACAGGGCGAACACTGAAGCTTTCTTT.

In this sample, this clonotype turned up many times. CDR3: CASSEGQGKHSPLHF. The CDR3 coding sequence is TGTGCCAGCAGCGAGGGACAGGGGAAGCATTCACCCCTCCACTTT. This rearrangement joins TRBV11-2 to TRBJ1-6, with 10 bases lining up with TRBD1. The CDR3 contains 15 residues. J was trimmed by 8 bases and V by 5 bases; bases with no gene match: 6. Germline V CDR1 and CDR2: SGHAT, FQNNGV.